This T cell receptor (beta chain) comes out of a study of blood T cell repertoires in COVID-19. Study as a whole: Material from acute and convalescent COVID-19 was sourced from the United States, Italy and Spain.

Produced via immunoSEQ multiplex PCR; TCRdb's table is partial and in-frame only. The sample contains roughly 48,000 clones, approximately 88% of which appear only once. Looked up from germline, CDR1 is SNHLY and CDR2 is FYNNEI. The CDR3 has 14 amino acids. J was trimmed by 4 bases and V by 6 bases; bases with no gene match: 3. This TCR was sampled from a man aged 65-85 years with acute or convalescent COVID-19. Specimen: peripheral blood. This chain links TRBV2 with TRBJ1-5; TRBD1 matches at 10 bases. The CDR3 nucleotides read TGTGCCAGCAGCCGACAGGGGGCAAATCAGCCCCAGCATTTT. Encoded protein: CASSRQGANQPQHF.